These 30 T cell receptor beta chains originate from one sample sequenced in a study of OX40 agonist ivuxolimab in advanced cancers. This table comes from immunoSEQ multiplex PCR, and its TCRdb copy is limited to in-frame clones, with some not included. The data contain roughly 75,000 clones, roughly 84% of them singletons. The sample was CD4+ or CD8+ T cells sorted from blood, taken in a trial of the OX40 agonist ivuxolimab. These receptors all come from an adult with an advanced solid tumor such as melanoma, head and neck, liver or kidney cancer.

This clone was detected a few times. This chain links TRBV19 with TRBJ1-5; possible D gene TRBD1, 5 bases. V was pared by 4 bases and J by 4 bases, with 11 bases between. CDR3 length: 14 residues. CDR1 LNHDA and CDR2 SQIVND come from the germline V gene (reference sequence). CDR3 residues: CASSSRGENQPQHF. CDR3 in DNA: TGTGCCAGTAGTAGTCGGGGGGAGAATCAGCCCCAGCATTTT.

The J gene is TRBJ2-1, the V gene TRBV6-5; 8 bases match TRBD2. The CDR3 covers 15 residues. CDR1 MNHEY and CDR2 SVGAGI come from the germline V gene. Trimming took 5 bases from V and 7 from J; bases not matched to a gene: 10. CDR3 sequence reads: CASSGTSGLRNEQFF. CDR3 coding DNA: TGTGCCAGCAGTGGAACTAGCGGCCTTCGGAATGAGCAGTTCTTC.

This clone was observed a handful of times. The rearrangement links TRBV5-4 to TRBJ2-2, with a tentative D call TRBD1 (7 bases). Germline lookup yields CDR1 SGHNT and CDR2 YYREEE (reference sequence). This CDR3 is 14 amino acids long. Trimming stripped 7 bases from V and 0 bases from J, with 10 bases between. The CDR3: CASGGGANTGELFF. Here the CDR3 DNA reads TGTGCCAGCGGAGGGGGCGCGAACACCGGGGAGCTGTTTTTT. Full variable domain (missing parts from reference TRBV5-4 and TRBJ2-2): ETGVTQSPTHLIKTRGQQVTLRCSSQSGHNTVSWYQQALGQGPQFIFQYYREEENGRGNFPPRFSGLQFPNYSSELNVNALELDDSALYLCASGGGANTGELFFGEGSRLTVL.

Written as DNA, the CDR3 is TGTGCCAGCAGCCGGAGCGGGGCGGTAACAGATACGCAGTATTTT. It specifies CASSRSGAVTDTQYF. The chain combines TRBV5-4 with TRBJ2-3; 7 nucleotides agree with TRBD2. Germline CDR1 and CDR2: SGHNT and YYREEE (reference sequence). J was trimmed by 3 bases and V by 4 bases; bases with no gene match: 8. The CDR3 loop spans 15 amino acids.

The chain is built from TRBV5-1 and TRBJ2-5, with D perhaps being TRBD1 or TRBD2 (5 bases each). This CDR3 contains 14 residues. Trimming took off 7 bases at V and 2 bases at J, with 15 bases between the two ends. Per the germline V gene, CDR1 is SGHRS and CDR2 is YFSETQ. DNA of the CDR3: TGCGCCAGCGGATCCGGGACCCCACAAGAGACCCAGTACTTC. This encodes CASGSGTPQETQYF.

The chain combines TRBV5-1 with TRBJ2-7; TRBD2 agrees at 7 bases. The CDR3 consists of 16 residues. Germline CDR1 and CDR2: SGHRS and YFSETQ. Losses at the gene ends were 0 bases for V and 1 base for J; bases not matched to a gene: 7. The CDR3 region is CASSLEEGGLSYEQYF. The CDR3, as DNA: TGCGCCAGCAGCTTGGAGGAGGGAGGGCTGTCCTACGAGCAGTACTTC.

V and J are TRBV7-2 and TRBJ1-4; 7 bases match TRBD1. Trimming removed 5 bases from V and 0 bases from J; junction bases left unmatched: 6. Germline V CDR1 and CDR2: SGHTA, FQGNSA. The CDR3 consists of 16 residues. CDR3 region: CASSMGDRPTNEKLFF. In DNA, the CDR3 is TGTGCCAGCAGCATGGGGGACAGACCAACTAATGAAAAACTGTTTTTT.

The CDR3 sequence: CASSYSDRDAYGYTF. The CDR3 DNA follows: TGTGCCAGCAGTTACTCGGACAGGGATGCCTATGGCTACACCTTC. The chain recombines TRBV6-5 with TRBJ1-2; TRBD1 aligns across 8 bases. The germline CDR1 and CDR2 sequences are MNHEY and SVGAGI. CDR3 length equals 15 residues. V lost 0 bases to trimming and J lost 4 bases; unmatched junction nucleotides: 4.

The rearrangement joins TRBV6-6 to TRBJ1-2; a possible D gene is TRBD1 (5 bases). Germline loops: CDR1 MNHNY, CDR2 SVGAGI (reference sequence). Trimming took off 6 bases at V and 3 bases at J, with 11 bases between the two ends. The CDR3 is made up of 13 amino acids. The CDR3 sequence: CASSPRQYYGYTF. The CDR3 DNA is TGTGCCAGCAGCCCGAGACAGTACTATGGCTACACCTTC.

The chain carries TRBV5-1 and TRBJ2-3; D not resolved. The CDR3 has 14 residues. The ends were cut back, 2 bases at V and 1 base at J, with 8 bases in the middle. Germline V gene sequence: CDR1 SGHRS, CDR2 YFSETQ. CDR3 residues: CASSLFQGTDTQYF. DNA for the CDR3: TGCGCCAGCAGCTTATTCCAGGGCACAGATACGCAGTATTTT.

The chain recombines TRBV9 with TRBJ2-7, with D possibly being TRBD1 or TRBD2 (5 bases each). The V end lost 0 bases, the J end lost 0 bases, and 13 bases lay between the germline ends. CDR3 length equals 16 residues. Germline V gives CDR1 SGDLS, CDR2 YYNGEE. The CDR3 nucleotides are TGTGCCAGCAGCGTAGCTCCCGGGGCCAGCTCCTACGAGCAGTACTTC. It codes for CASSVAPGASSYEQYF.

Comments on this clone: The germline gene is not matched at one end of the junction; a read error may be the cause. V gene TRBV9 combines with J gene TRBJ2-5; 10 bases map to TRBD2. The CDR3 contains 15 residues. CDR1 is SGDLS and CDR2 is YYNGEE in the germline V gene. The CDR3 nucleotides read TGTGCCAGCAGTGTAGCGGGGGGCCTCCAAGAGACCCAGTACTTC. The encoded protein is CASSVAGGLQETQYF.

This chain joins TRBV19 and TRBJ1-2; 11 bases align to TRBD1. CDR1 is LNHDA, CDR2 SQIVND, per germline (reference sequence). The V and J ends lost 3 bases and 3 bases, in that order; junction bases with no gene match: 12. The CDR3 is 18 residues long. This CDR3 reads CASSISGTGGKLDYGYTF. The CDR3 DNA reads as TGTGCCAGTAGTATCTCGGGGACAGGGGGAAAGTTGGACTATGGCTACACCTTC.

This chain links TRBV2 with TRBJ2-1; 12 positions agree with TRBD2. The germline V gene encodes CDR1 SNHLY and CDR2 FYNNEI. The CDR3 covers 14 residues. Unmatched junction bases numbered 2, after V lost 4 bases and J lost 7 bases. The CDR3 here is CASSGLAGVNEQFF. For the CDR3, the DNA is TGTGCCAGCAGTGGACTAGCGGGGGTTAATGAGCAGTTCTTC.

DNA of the CDR3: TGTGCCAGCAGCCGGGACAGGGGAATTGTCGGGGAGCTGTTTTTT. Its protein is CASSRDRGIVGELFF. The gene calls are TRBV9 and TRBJ2-2; 10 positions match TRBD1. Looked up from germline, CDR1 is SGDLS and CDR2 is YYNGEE. The CDR3 totals 15 residues. V was pared by 4 bases and J by 7 bases, with 7 bases of the junction left unmatched.

The rearrangement joins TRBV29-1 to TRBJ2-3; TRBD2 is a possible D gene (6 bases). Germline CDR1 is SQVTM and CDR2 is ANQGSEA. This CDR3 spans 17 amino acids. The germline V and J ends were trimmed by 4 bases and 2 bases, with 22 bases remaining between them. The CDR3 DNA follows: TGCAGCGTTGGTCCACCCGGGCGGGGAGAATACACAGATACGCAGTATTTT. This sequence encodes CSVGPPGRGEYTDTQYF.

This sequence joins TRBV5-1 and TRBJ1-3; D gene ambiguous. The CDR3 totals 14 residues. Germline lookup yields CDR1 SGHRS and CDR2 YFSETQ. V was cut by 6 bases and J by 0 bases, with 10 bases left in between. This CDR3 reads CASKSGASGNTIYF. Here the CDR3 DNA reads TGCGCCAGCAAATCAGGAGCCTCTGGAAACACCATATATTTT. The full variable domain, its missing parts supplied by reference TRBV5-1 and TRBJ1-3, is KAGVTQTPRYLIKTRGQQVTLSCSPISGHRSVSWYQQTPGQGLQFLFEYFSETQRNKGNFPGRFSGRQFSNSRSEMNVSTLELGDSALYLCASKSGASGNTIYFGEGSWLTVV.

This clone appeared a single time. In DNA, the CDR3 is TGTGCCAGCAGCGGGGGCGGGGGGCTGCTCCGGGAGCTGTTTTTT. This translates into CASSGGGGLLRELFF. The V gene is TRBV7-6, the J gene TRBJ2-2; TRBD2 matches at 8 bases. Germline V CDR1 and CDR2: SGHVS, FNYEAQ. The CDR3 is 15 amino acids. Trimming at V came to 5 bases and at J to 9 bases, leaving 11 bases not matched to a gene.

The chain links TRBV11-2 to TRBJ1-6, with unresolved D. The V end was cut by 5 bases, the J end by 8 bases, with 13 bases between. The CDR3 totals 14 residues. Germline V gene data show CDR1 as SGHAT and CDR2 as FQNNGV. The CDR3 here is CASSVLQRDSPLHF. The CDR3 DNA reads as TGTGCCAGCAGCGTTCTCCAGAGGGATTCACCCCTCCACTTT.

The chain carries TRBV5-1 and TRBJ1-1; D is perhaps TRBD1 (5 bases). The CDR3 runs 16 residues. Germline CDR1 is SGHRS and CDR2 is YFSETQ. Trimming removed 4 bases from V and 3 bases from J, with 19 bases in between. In DNA form, the CDR3 reads TGCGCCAGCAGCAGGCCGGGAGGGCTGGGGGACACTGAAGCTTTCTTT. Translated: CASSRPGGLGDTEAFF.

The chain recombines TRBV19 with TRBJ1-2, with 10 bases lining up with TRBD1. The V gene's germline CDR1 is LNHDA and CDR2 SQIVND (reference sequence). CDR3 size: 16 residues. V trimming: 5 bases; J trimming: 5 bases; junction bases outside the gene matches: 11. The chain's CDR3 is CASSPTGGTGQYGYTF. The CDR3 DNA is TGTGCCAGTAGTCCGACAGGGGGCACAGGGCAGTATGGCTACACCTTC.

The chain has TRBV6-5 and TRBJ2-5; a weak D match, TRBD2 (5 bases). The better agreement between TRBJ2-7 and the DNA end casts doubt on the J call. The V gene's germline CDR1 is MNHEY and CDR2 SVGAGI. The CDR3 covers 15 residues. CDR3 amino acids: CASSYGQERASEQYF. The DNA for the CDR3 is TGTGCCAGCAGTTACGGTCAGGAGAGGGCCTCCGAGCAGTACTTC.

The chain couples TRBV19 to TRBJ2-1, with 11 bases matching TRBD2. The V gene's germline CDR1 is LNHDA and CDR2 SQIVND (reference sequence). With V trimmed by 0 bases and J by 7 bases, 11 bases remained unmatched. This CDR3 contains 18 residues. CDR3 region: CASSIDPVGTSGRNEQFF. The DNA for the CDR3 is TGTGCCAGTAGTATAGATCCGGTAGGGACTAGCGGTAGGAATGAGCAGTTCTTC. The whole variable domain, remainder taken from reference TRBV19 and TRBJ2-1, is DGGITQSPKYLFRKEGQNVTLSCEQNLNHDAMYWYRQDPGQGLRLIYYSQIVNDFQKGDIAEGYSVSREKKESFPLTVTSAQKNPTAFYLCASSIDPVGTSGRNEQFFGPGTRLTVL.

This chain uses TRBV28 with TRBJ1-5, with 8 bases that match TRBD1. The V and J ends lost 3 bases and 7 bases, in that order; junction bases with no gene match: 8. The CDR3 contains 15 residues. Germline lookup yields CDR1 MDHEN and CDR2 SYDVKM. The CDR3 reads CASSFSGTGVQPQHF. DNA for the CDR3: TGTGCCAGCAGTTTCTCAGGGACAGGAGTCCAGCCCCAGCATTTT.

The rearrangement uses TRBV28 and TRBJ1-1; D is possibly TRBD1 (6 bases). The V gene lost 3 bases and the J gene lost 3 bases, with 11 bases spanning the gap. The CDR3 extends over 14 amino acids. Germline lookup yields CDR1 MDHEN and CDR2 SYDVKM. CDR3 protein: CASSLEGGYTEAFF. The CDR3 DNA follows: TGTGCCAGCAGTTTGGAGGGGGGTTACACTGAAGCTTTCTTT.

This clone was observed a handful of times. CDR3 protein: CASSERGVRNQPQHF. The CDR3 DNA reads as TGTGCCAGCTCTGAGCGGGGGGTTCGGAATCAGCCCCAGCATTTT. This sequence joins TRBV27 and TRBJ1-5, with D possibly being TRBD1 (5 bases). Trimming stripped 8 bases from V and 4 bases from J, with 18 bases between. CDR3 length: 15 residues. Germline CDR1 reads MNHEY; CDR2 reads SMNVEV (reference sequence).

CDR3 DNA sequence: TGCGCCAGCAGCCAGGAAAGAGGGGGCTCTGGAAACACCATATATTTT. It is translated as CASSQERGGSGNTIYF. This sequence joins TRBV4-3 and TRBJ1-3, with D perhaps TRBD1 (6 bases). V shed 3 bases and J shed 0 bases, with 12 bases lying between them. The CDR3 has 16 residues. Germline loops: CDR1 LGHNA, CDR2 YSLEER.

The CDR3 spells CASSLGDSGQPQHF. In DNA form, the CDR3 reads TGTGCCAGCAGCTTAGGTGACTCTGGTCAGCCCCAGCATTTT. J is TRBJ1-5 and V is TRBV7-9; D gene uncertain. The germline V and J ends were trimmed by 1 base and 6 bases, with 10 bases remaining between them. The CDR3 runs to 14 residues. The germline V gene has CDR1 SEHNR and CDR2 FQNEAQ (reference sequence).

The chain uses TRBV27 and TRBJ1-2; 11 bases fit TRBD1. V shed 3 bases, J shed 2 bases, and the junction held 5 bases outside the gene matches. CDR1 and CDR2 (germline): MNHEY, SMNVEV (reference sequence). The CDR3 consists of 16 residues. DNA of the CDR3: TGTGCCAGCAGTTTGTCGGGGACAGGGGGGAACTATGGCTACACCTTC. Translating gives CASSLSGTGGNYGYTF.

V and J are TRBV19 and TRBJ1-3, with D hard to call. This CDR3 is built from 15 residues. CDR1 and CDR2 (germline): LNHDA, SQIVND (reference sequence). The V end lost 4 bases, the J end lost 0 bases, and 10 bases lay between the germline ends. CDR3: CASSTDVYSGNTIYF. DNA for the CDR3: TGTGCCAGTAGTACGGACGTATACTCTGGAAACACCATATATTTT.